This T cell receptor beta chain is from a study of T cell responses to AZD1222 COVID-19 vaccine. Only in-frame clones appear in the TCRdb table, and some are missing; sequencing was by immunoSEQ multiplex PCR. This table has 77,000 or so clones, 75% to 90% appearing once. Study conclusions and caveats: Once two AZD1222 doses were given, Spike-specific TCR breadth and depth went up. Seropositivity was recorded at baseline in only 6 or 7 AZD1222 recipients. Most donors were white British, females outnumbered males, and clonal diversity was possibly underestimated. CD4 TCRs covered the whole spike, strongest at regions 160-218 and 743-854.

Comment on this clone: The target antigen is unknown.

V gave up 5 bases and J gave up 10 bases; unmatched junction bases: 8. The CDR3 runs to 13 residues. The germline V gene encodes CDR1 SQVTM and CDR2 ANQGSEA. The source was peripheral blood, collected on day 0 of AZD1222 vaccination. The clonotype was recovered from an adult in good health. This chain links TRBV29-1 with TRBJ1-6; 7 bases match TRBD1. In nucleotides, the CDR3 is TGCAGCGTTTTAGACAGGGAAGGATCACCCCTCCACTTT. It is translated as CSVLDREGSPLHF.